This T cell receptor beta chain was obtained from a study of T cell responses to AZD1222 COVID-19 vaccine. Trimming stripped 5 bases from V and 2 bases from J, with 14 bases between. CDR1 and CDR2 (germline): SGHTA, FQGNSA. The length of the CDR3 is 15 residues. Concerning this clone itself: Its antigen remains unknown.

Study-level findings and limits: Breadth and depth of Spike-specific TCRs rose after two AZD1222 doses. AZD1222 recipients seropositive at baseline numbered only 5 or 6.

Some clones are missing from TCRdb's copy, which holds only in-frame ones; the method was immunoSEQ multiplex PCR. The top ten clones hold about 1.9% of a sample with roughly 160,000 clones, approximately 90% of them seen once. This specimen was peripheral blood, taken on day 0 of AZD1222 vaccination. The sequence was obtained from an adult in good health. The V and J genes are TRBV7-2 and TRBJ2-3, with D perhaps being TRBD1 or TRBD2 (5 bases each). The DNA of the CDR3 is TGTGCCAGCAGCCCCCGGGACGCCTCCACAGATACGCAGTATTTT. Translated, it gives CASSPRDASTDTQYF.